The 2 T cell receptor beta chains listed next were all sequenced from one sample in a study of T cell responses to AZD1222 COVID-19 vaccine (dated by TCRdb to about 2021). Interpreted using the paper, the time point label stands for: about 28 days (+/-7) after the second vaccine dose. Library method: the immunoSEQ multiplex PCR assay. TCRdb carries this immuneACCESS record with in-frame sequences only. Its versions omit some clonotypes, under half of them owing to an unresolved V gene in the studies checked, with the rest unexplained. In this sample the table shows more than 75,000 clones, approximately 90% of which occur a single time. The ten largest clonotypes hold around 8% of the sample. The sequencing used peripheral blood, collected 28 days after the second AZD1222 dose. The origin of the receptors is an adult who received the AZD1222 COVID-19 vaccine.

This clone was counted between two and nine times. V and J are TRBV18 and TRBJ2-7; 9 nucleotides agree with TRBD1. Germline V gene lookup returns CDR1 KGHSH and CDR2 LQKENI. CDR3 length: 14 amino acids. The junction had 8 bases not matched to a gene; V was cut back by 6 bases and J by 5 bases. In DNA form, the CDR3 reads TGTGCCAGCTCGGCTCGGACAGGGGTCCACGAGCAGTACTTC. It yields the protein CASSARTGVHEQYF. Full variable domain (remainder filled in from reference TRBV18 and TRBJ2-7): NAGVMQNPRHLVRRRGQEARLRCSPMKGHSHVYWYRQLPEEGLKFMVYLQKENIIDESGMPKERFSAEFPKEGPSILRIQQVVRGDSAAYFCASSARTGVHEQYFGPGTRLTVT.

A single count supports this clone. The rearrangement uses TRBV28 and TRBJ2-3; TRBD2 aligns across 11 bases. CDR1 and CDR2 from the germline V gene are MDHEN and SYDVKM. The CDR3 has 15 amino acids. The ends lost 4 bases at V and 7 bases at J; junction bases unmatched: 7. The CDR3 nucleotides read TGTGCCAGCAGTTACGACACTAGCGGGGGAAATACGCAGTATTTT. Amino acid sequence: CASSYDTSGGNTQYF. Supplemented by reference TRBV28 and TRBJ2-3, the full variable domain reads DVKVTQSSRYLVKRTGEKVFLECVQDMDHENMFWYRQDPGLGLRLIYFSYDVKMKEKGDIPEGYSVSREKKERFSLILESASTNQTSMYLCASSYDTSGGNTQYFGPGTRLTVL.